This T cell receptor beta chain was obtained from a study of T cells after yellow fever vaccination. Study-level findings and limits: Post-booster repertoires again held most primary-vaccination clones (about 95% CD4, around 90% CD8).

The authors made TCR cDNA by 5'RACE template switching, adding a universal primer site and UMIs. Each CDR3 protein is one row after TCRdb ran MiXCR on the 5' RACE reads. The table has roughly 500,000 distinct CDR3 sequences, 15% to 20% seen once. The CDR3 length is 16 residues. Germline CDR1 and CDR2: MGHDK and SYGVNS. V lost 4 bases and J lost 7; bases outside the gene matches: 12. A few counts support this clonotype. Its antigen remains unidentified. The V and J genes are TRBV25-1 and TRBJ2-1; 8 bases are shared with TRBD2. The sample in question was PBMCs, obtained 15 days after the yellow fever booster vaccination. The TCR comes from a man aged 25 to 40 who received the YFV17D yellow fever vaccine. CDR3 protein: CASSGPGPTSVNEQFF. For the CDR3, the DNA is TGTGCCAGCAGTGGCCCAGGGCCGACTAGCGTAAATGAGCAGTTCTTC.